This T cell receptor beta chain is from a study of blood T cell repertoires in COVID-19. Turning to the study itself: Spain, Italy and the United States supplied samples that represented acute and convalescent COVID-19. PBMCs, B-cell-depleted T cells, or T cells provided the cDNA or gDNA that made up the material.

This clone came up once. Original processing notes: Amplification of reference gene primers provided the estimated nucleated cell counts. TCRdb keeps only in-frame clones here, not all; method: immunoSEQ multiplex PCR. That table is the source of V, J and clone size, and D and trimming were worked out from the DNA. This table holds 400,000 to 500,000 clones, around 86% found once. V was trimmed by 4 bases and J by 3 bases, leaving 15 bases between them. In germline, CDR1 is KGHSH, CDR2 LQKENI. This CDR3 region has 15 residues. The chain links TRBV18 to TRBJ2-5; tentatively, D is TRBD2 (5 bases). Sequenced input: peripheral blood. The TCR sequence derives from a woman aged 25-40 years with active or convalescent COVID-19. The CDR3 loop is CASSRPGVQKETQYF. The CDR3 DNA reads TGTGCCAGCTCACGACCCGGGGTGCAGAAAGAGACCCAGTACTTC.